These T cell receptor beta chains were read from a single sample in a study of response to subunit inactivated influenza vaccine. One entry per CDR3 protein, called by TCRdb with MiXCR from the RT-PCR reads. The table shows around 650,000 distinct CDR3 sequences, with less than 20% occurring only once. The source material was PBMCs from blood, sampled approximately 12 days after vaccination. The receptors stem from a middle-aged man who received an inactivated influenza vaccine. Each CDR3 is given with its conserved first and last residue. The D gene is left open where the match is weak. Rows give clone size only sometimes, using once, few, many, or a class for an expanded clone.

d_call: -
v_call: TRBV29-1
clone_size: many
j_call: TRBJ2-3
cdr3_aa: CSVGHYTDTQYF
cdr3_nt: TGCAGCGTTGGACACTACACAGATACGCAGTATTTT

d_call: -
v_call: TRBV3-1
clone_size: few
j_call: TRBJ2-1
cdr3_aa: CASSQPGWNEQFF
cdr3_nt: TGTGCCAGCAGCCAGCCAGGCTGGAATGAGCAGTTCTTC

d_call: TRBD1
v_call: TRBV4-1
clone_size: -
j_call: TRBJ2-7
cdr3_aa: CASSQVSGQAHSYEQYF
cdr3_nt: TGCGCCAGCAGCCAAGTTTCGGGACAGGCCCACTCTTACGAGCAGTACTTC

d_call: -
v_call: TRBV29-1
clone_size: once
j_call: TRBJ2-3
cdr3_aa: CSAEGTSTDTQYF
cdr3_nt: TGCAGCGCCGAGGGGACTAGCACAGATACGCAGTATTTT

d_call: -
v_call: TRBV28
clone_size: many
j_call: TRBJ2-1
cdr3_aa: CASRPLQGTDYNEQFF
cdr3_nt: TGTGCCAGCAGGCCCCTTCAGGGAACCGACTACAATGAGCAGTTCTTC

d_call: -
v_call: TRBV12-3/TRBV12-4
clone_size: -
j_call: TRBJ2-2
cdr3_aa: CASSLSGGRYTGELFF
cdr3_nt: TGTGCCAGCAGTTTAAGTGGGGGCAGGTACACCGGGGAGCTGTTTTTT

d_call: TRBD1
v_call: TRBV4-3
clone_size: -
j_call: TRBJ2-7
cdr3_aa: CASSQAWTGIYEQYF
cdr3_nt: TGCGCCAGCAGCCAAGCCTGGACAGGGATCTACGAGCAGTACTTC

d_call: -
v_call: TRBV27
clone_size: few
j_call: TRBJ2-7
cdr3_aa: CASRQLGYEQYF
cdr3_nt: TGTGCCAGCAGGCAACTGGGCTACGAGCAGTACTTC

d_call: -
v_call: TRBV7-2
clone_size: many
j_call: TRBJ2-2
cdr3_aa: CASSLSGTTGELFF
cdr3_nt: TGTGCCAGCAGCTTATCAGGGACCACCGGGGAGCTGTTTTTT

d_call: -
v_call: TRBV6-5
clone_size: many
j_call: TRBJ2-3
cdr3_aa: CASSYSAASTDTQYF
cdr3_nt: TGTGCCAGCAGTTACTCAGCGGCTAGCACAGATACGCAGTATTTT

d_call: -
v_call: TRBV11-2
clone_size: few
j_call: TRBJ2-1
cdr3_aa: CASSLGYWKFF
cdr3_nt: TGTGCCAGCAGCTTAGGGTACTGGAAGTTCTTC

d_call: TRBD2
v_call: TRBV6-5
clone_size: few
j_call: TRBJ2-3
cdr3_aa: CASSYVGGRAKDTQYF
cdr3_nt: TGTGCCAGCAGTTACGTAGGCGGGAGGGCCAAGGATACGCAGTATTTT

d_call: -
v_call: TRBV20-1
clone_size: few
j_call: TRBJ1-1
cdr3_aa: CSAAKLTDSTEAFF
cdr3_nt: TGCAGTGCTGCAAAACTAACGGACAGCACTGAAGCTTTCTTT

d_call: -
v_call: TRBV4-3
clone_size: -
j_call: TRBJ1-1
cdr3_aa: CASSPGRKNTEAFF
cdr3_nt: TGCGCCAGCAGCCCTGGACGGAAGAACACTGAAGCTTTCTTT

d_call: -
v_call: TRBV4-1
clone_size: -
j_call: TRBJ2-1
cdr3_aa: CASSQGWWVRDNEQFF
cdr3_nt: TGCGCCAGCAGCCAAGGGTGGTGGGTAAGGGACAATGAGCAGTTCTTC